These 31 T cell receptor beta chains came from one sample sequenced in a study of graft-versus-host responses after intestinal transplantation. Assay used: immunoSEQ multiplex PCR; TCRdb lists only in-frame clones, some missing. This table holds tens of thousands of clones, roughly 93% found once. Sequenced material: PBMCs, taken around 820 days after a first intestinal transplant, on the day of a second. Source of these receptors: a human patient who received an intestinal transplant, so some T cells may come from the graft donor.

The chain joins TRBV5-8 to TRBJ1-2; maybe TRBD1 (6 bases). Deletions cut 4 bases from V and 0 bases from J, with 13 bases between. The CDR3 totals 15 residues. Germline CDR1 and CDR2: SGHTS and YDEGEE. In nucleotides, the CDR3 is TGTGCCAGCAGCACAGGGAGACGGGCTAACTATGGCTACACCTTC. Residues: CASSTGRRANYGYTF.

The sample holds one count of this clone. V and J are TRBV5-1 and TRBJ2-5; possibly TRBD1 for D (5 bases). The CDR3 contains 15 residues. Per germline, CDR1 SGHRS and CDR2 YFSETQ. Trimming cost V 5 bases and J 5 bases, with 19 bases left between them. CDR3 DNA: TGCGCCAGCAGTCGCACAGGCGAGAGGTGGGAGACCCAGTACTTC. Translated: CASSRTGERWETQYF.

The V call is TRBV27, the J call TRBJ2-7, with 7 nucleotides matching TRBD1. Germline trimming cut 2 bases from V and 4 bases from J; bases unmatched to any gene: 2. Germline lookup yields CDR1 MNHEY and CDR2 SMNVEV (reference sequence). This CDR3 comprises 13 residues. CDR3 in amino acids: CASSLGTEYEQYF. DNA of the CDR3: TGTGCCAGCAGTTTAGGGACAGAATACGAGCAGTACTTC.

The chain has TRBV5-1 and TRBJ2-2, with 8 bases that match TRBD2. The CDR3 is made up of 17 amino acids. CDR1 SGHRS and CDR2 YFSETQ come from the germline V gene. V shed 0 bases and J 0 bases; nucleotides not matched to a gene: 4. CDR3: CASSLVLAASNTGELFF. The DNA for the CDR3 is TGCGCCAGCAGCTTGGTACTAGCGGCGTCGAACACCGGGGAGCTGTTTTTT. The whole variable domain, filled in from reference TRBV5-1 and TRBJ2-2, reads KAGVTQTPRYLIKTRGQQVTLSCSPISGHRSVSWYQQTPGQGLQFLFEYFSETQRNKGNFPGRFSGRQFSNSRSEMNVSTLELGDSALYLCASSLVLAASNTGELFFGEGSRLTVL.

The chain carries TRBV11-2 and TRBJ2-3, with no clear D. Germline lookup yields CDR1 SGHAT and CDR2 FQNNGV. Trimming stripped 3 bases from V and 0 bases from J, with 10 bases between. The CDR3 length is 15 residues. In DNA form, the CDR3 reads TGTGCCAGCAGCTTGGGGTTAACTAGCACAGATACGCAGTATTTT. Its protein is CASSLGLTSTDTQYF.

The rearrangement uses TRBV7-2 and TRBJ1-5; D call uncertain. V was cut by 4 bases and J by 7 bases, with 17 bases left in between. The CDR3 runs to 15 residues. Per the germline V gene, CDR1 is SGHTA and CDR2 is FQGNSA. The DNA for the CDR3 is TGTGCCAGCAGCTCGACGTCGGAGGTCTACCAGCCCCAGCATTTT. Its protein is CASSSTSEVYQPQHF.

The chain recombines TRBV5-1 with TRBJ2-3, with TRBD2 identical over 9 bases. The CDR3 loop spans 16 amino acids. Per the germline V gene, CDR1 is SGHRS and CDR2 is YFSETQ. The trim removed 0 bases at V and 1 base at J, leaving 3 bases unmatched. The CDR3 region is CASSLEASGGTDTQYF. DNA for the CDR3: TGCGCCAGCAGCTTGGAGGCTAGCGGGGGCACAGATACGCAGTATTTT.

The chain links TRBV7-9 to TRBJ1-2, with 8 bases identical to TRBD1. The CDR3 loop spans 13 amino acids. After removal of 4 bases from V and 12 bases from J, the junction contained 10 bases not matched to a gene. From germline, CDR1 is SEHNR and CDR2 FQNEAQ (reference sequence). The CDR3: CASSSGQGRYHTF. DNA of the CDR3: TGTGCCAGCAGCTCAGGACAGGGCAGATATCACACCTTC.

The CDR3, as DNA: TGCGCCAGCAGCCAAGGTGTGGGGGGTGAGCAGTTCTTC. Translated: CASSQGVGGEQFF. The V and J genes are TRBV4-1 and TRBJ2-1, with D possibly being TRBD2 (6 bases). The CDR3 loop spans 13 amino acids. Trimming left V 1 base short and J 9 bases short, with 10 bases between. The germline V gene encodes CDR1 MGHRA and CDR2 YSYEKL.

V and J are TRBV20-1 and TRBJ1-3; no definite D call. This CDR3 contains 11 residues. V lost 6 bases and J lost 6, with 9 bases in between. Germline values: CDR1 DFQATT, CDR2 SNEGSKA (reference sequence). The CDR3 region is CSAASVNTIYF. In nucleotides, the CDR3 is TGCAGTGCCGCGTCGGTAAACACCATATATTTT.

The V and J genes are TRBV20-1 and TRBJ2-5; possible D gene TRBD2, 6 bases. The V end was cut by 7 bases, the J end by 7 bases, with 13 bases between. This CDR3 has 11 amino acids. Germline lookup yields CDR1 DFQATT and CDR2 SNEGSKA (reference sequence). The CDR3 nucleotides read TGCAGTGTCCCTAGCGACGGGACCCAGTACTTC. As protein: CSVPSDGTQYF.

The chain carries TRBV6-5 and TRBJ2-7; TRBD1 aligns across 7 bases. V gave up 7 bases and J gave up 2 bases; unmatched junction bases: 11. CDR3 size: 15 residues. CDR1 and CDR2 from the germline V gene are MNHEY and SVGAGI. The DNA for the CDR3 is TGTGCCAGCACCTTAAGGAGGCAGGGGGCCTACGAGCAGTACTTC. Its translation: CASTLRRQGAYEQYF.

V usage is TRBV6-5 and J usage is TRBJ1-1; D remains ambiguous. Germline lookup yields CDR1 MNHEY and CDR2 SVGAGI. The CDR3 contains 13 residues. Between the trimmed V and J ends, which lost 5 bases and 3 bases, there was a span of 10 bases. CDR3 in DNA: TGTGCCAGCAGTACCGGAATCGACACTGAAGCTTTCTTT. Its protein product is CASSTGIDTEAFF.

This rearrangement joins TRBV11-2 to TRBJ1-1; 7 nucleotides align to TRBD1. This CDR3 contains 17 residues. J gave up 0 bases and V 5 bases, and 12 bases lay outside the gene matches. Germline lookup yields CDR1 SGHAT and CDR2 FQNNGV. The CDR3 spells CASSPTGNKGMNTEAFF. The CDR3 nucleotides are TGTGCCAGCAGCCCGACAGGGAATAAAGGGATGAACACTGAAGCTTTCTTT. Based on the CDR3 plus reference TRBV11-2 and TRBJ1-1, the full variable domain is EAGVAQSPRYKIIEKRQSVAFWCNPISGHATLYWYQQILGQGPKLLIQFQNNGVVDDSQLPKDRFSAERLKGVDSTLKIQPAKLEDSAVYLCASSPTGNKGMNTEAFFGQGTRLTVV.

The chain recombines TRBV28 with TRBJ2-7, with D perhaps matching TRBD1 or TRBD2 (5 bases each). The germline CDR1 and CDR2 sequences are MDHEN and SYDVKM. This CDR3 has 12 amino acids. V was shortened by 8 bases and J by 4 bases, with 12 bases between the two germline ends. CDR3 in amino acids: CASFQGPYEQYF. For the CDR3, the DNA is TGTGCCAGCTTTCAGGGACCTTACGAGCAGTACTTC. Full variable domain (outside the CDR3, taken from reference TRBV28 and TRBJ2-7): DVKVTQSSRYLVKRTGEKVFLECVQDMDHENMFWYRQDPGLGLRLIYFSYDVKMKEKGDIPEGYSVSREKKERFSLILESASTNQTSMYLCASFQGPYEQYFGPGTRLTVT.

The genes are TRBV6-1 and TRBJ2-5; 12 nucleotides agree with TRBD2. The V and J ends lost 4 bases and 5 bases, in that order; junction bases with no gene match: 5. CDR1 is MNHNS, CDR2 SASEGT, per germline. The CDR3 is 15 residues long. CDR3 bases: TGTGCCAGCAGTGCGTCTAGCGGGAGGGGGGAGACCCAGTACTTC. Residues: CASSASSGRGETQYF.

V usage is TRBV30 and J usage is TRBJ2-5; D unresolved. This CDR3 has 10 amino acids. Germline V lookup: CDR1 GTSNPN, CDR2 SVGIG (reference sequence). Trimming shortened V by 5 bases and J by 5 bases, and 6 bases separated the two germline ends. The CDR3 region has the DNA TGTGCCTGGGAAGGGGAGACCCAGTACTTC. It encodes CAWEGETQYF.

This clone was observed a single time. This chain uses TRBV6-5 with TRBJ1-4, with 8 bases that match TRBD1. CDR3 length equals 16 residues. V lost 4 bases, J lost 3 bases, and 7 bases stayed unmatched. CDR1 is MNHEY, CDR2 SVGAGI, per germline. CDR3 DNA: TGTGCCAGCAGTTCCTACGACAGGGGTTCTAATGAAAAACTGTTTTTT. Its translation is CASSSYDRGSNEKLFF.

This clone was seen a single time. The chain joins TRBV6-6 to TRBJ1-5; unclear D gene. V was cut by 0 bases and J by 9 bases, with 6 bases left in between. There are 12 residues in the CDR3. Germline V gene lookup returns CDR1 MNHNY and CDR2 SVGAGI (reference sequence). The CDR3 nucleotides read TGTGCCAGCAGTTACTCCCAAAGGCCCCAGCATTTT. Its protein product is CASSYSQRPQHF.

For the CDR3, the DNA is TGTGCCTGGGAGTTTGGGGCCAACGTCCTGACTTTC. Translation: CAWEFGANVLTF. The chain has TRBV30 and TRBJ2-6; D unclear. Trimming took 5 bases from V and 3 from J, leaving 5 bases between them. Germline V gives CDR1 GTSNPN, CDR2 SVGIG (reference sequence). The CDR3 contains 12 residues.

The chain links TRBV6-5 to TRBJ1-1; no reliable D call. V was cut by 0 bases and J by 7 bases, with 9 bases left in between. Looked up from germline, CDR1 is MNHEY and CDR2 is SVGAGI. The CDR3 contains 13 residues. For the CDR3, the DNA is TGTGCCAGCAGTTACTCTCCAGAGATTGAAGCTTTCTTT. It translates to CASSYSPEIEAFF.

V gene TRBV5-1 combines with J gene TRBJ2-1; TRBD1 is a possible D gene (5 bases). CDR3 length: 14 amino acids. V dropped 2 bases and J dropped 6 bases, with 12 bases sitting between them. Per germline, CDR1 SGHRS and CDR2 YFSETQ. The CDR3 here is CASSFSQGSNEQFF. CDR3 nucleotide sequence: TGCGCCAGCAGCTTCTCTCAGGGCAGCAATGAGCAGTTCTTC.

In the case of this clone: Relative to the germline gene, one junction end is altered; a read error may explain this. At the DNA level, this CDR3 is encoded by other sequences in the same sample as well. The chain joins TRBV5-1 to TRBJ2-2, with D possibly matching TRBD2 (6 bases). Per germline, CDR1 SGHRS and CDR2 YFSETQ. The CDR3 spans 13 residues. In DNA form, the CDR3 reads TGCGCCAGCAGCCTGGGGTTGGGCGGGGAGCTGTTCTTT. This codes for CASSLGLGGELFF. Supplemented by reference TRBV5-1 and TRBJ2-2, the full variable domain reads KAGVTQTPRYLIKTRGQQVTLSCSPISGHRSVSWYQQTPGQGLQFLFEYFSETQRNKGNFPGRFSGRQFSNSRSEMNVSTLELGDSALYLCASSLGLGGELFFGEGSRLTVL.

This chain links TRBV9 with TRBJ1-1; D unresolved. V was shortened by 0 bases and J by 5 bases, with 17 bases between the two germline ends. Germline values: CDR1 SGDLS, CDR2 YYNGEE. CDR3 length: 16 residues. CDR3 protein: CASSVDPGRGGTEAFF. The DNA of the CDR3 is TGTGCCAGCAGCGTAGACCCGGGCCGGGGAGGGACTGAAGCTTTCTTT. The full variable domain, in which reference TRBV9 and TRBJ1-1 provide the parts outside the CDR3, is DSGVTQTPKHLITATGQRVTLRCSPRSGDLSVYWYQQSLDQGLQFLIQYYNGEERAKGNILERFSAQQFPDLHSELNLSSLELGDSALYFCASSVDPGRGGTEAFFGQGTRLTVV.

The chain joins TRBV30 to TRBJ2-3; D is tentatively TRBD1 or TRBD2 (5 bases each). The germline V and J ends were trimmed by 5 bases and 3 bases, with 15 bases remaining between them. The length of the CDR3 is 14 residues. CDR1 and CDR2 (germline): GTSNPN, SVGIG (reference sequence). The CDR3 here is CAWGDLTATDTQYF. CDR3 DNA: TGTGCCTGGGGGGACCTTACGGCGACAGATACGCAGTATTTT. Drawing the rest from reference TRBV30 and TRBJ2-3, the complete variable domain is SQTIHQWPATLVQPVGSPLSLECTVEGTSNPNLYWYRQAAGRGLQLLFYSVGIGQISSEVPQNLSASRPQDRQFILSSKKLLLSDSGFYLCAWGDLTATDTQYFGPGTRLTVL.

The chain employs TRBV10-3 and TRBJ2-7, with a possible D match to TRBD2 (6 bases). V was cut by 6 bases and J by 0 bases, with 15 bases left in between. Germline assignment: CDR1 ENHRY and CDR2 SYGVKD. The CDR3 has 15 amino acids. CDR3 region: CAIRAGMLSSYEQYF. As DNA, the CDR3 is TGTGCCATCAGGGCGGGGATGCTCTCCTCCTACGAGCAGTACTTC.

The chain joins TRBV28 to TRBJ2-7; 12 bases agree with TRBD1. Germline CDR1 is MDHEN and CDR2 is SYDVKM. There are 16 residues in the CDR3. Trimming took 5 bases from V and 3 from J; bases not matched to a gene: 8. The CDR3 region has the DNA TGTGCCAGCAGTCCGTCCGGGACAGGGGGCCTCTACGAGCAGTACTTC. As protein: CASSPSGTGGLYEQYF.

J is TRBJ2-3 and V is TRBV18; D gene unclear. The germline CDR1 and CDR2 sequences are KGHSH and LQKENI. The germline V and J ends were trimmed by 0 bases and 5 bases, with 6 bases remaining between them. The CDR3 contains 13 residues. CDR3 protein: CASSPPVEDTQYF. In DNA form, the CDR3 reads TGTGCCAGCTCACCACCGGTAGAAGATACGCAGTATTTT. Full variable domain (rest looked up from reference TRBV18 and TRBJ2-3): NAGVMQNPRHLVRRRGQEARLRCSPMKGHSHVYWYRQLPEEGLKFMVYLQKENIIDESGMPKERFSAEFPKEGPSILRIQQVVRGDSAAYFCASSPPVEDTQYFGPGTRLTVL.

The chain uses TRBV5-1 and TRBJ2-2; D remains ambiguous. Per germline, CDR1 SGHRS and CDR2 YFSETQ. The CDR3 totals 15 residues. Deletions cut 6 bases from V and 4 bases from J, with 16 bases between. CDR3 coding DNA: TGCGCCAGCAAATCTTGGACCTCGGGCACCGGGGAGCTGTTTTTT. Protein: CASKSWTSGTGELFF.

The chain has TRBV4-2 and TRBJ2-1; perhaps D is TRBD1 or TRBD2 (5 bases each). Germline CDR1 reads LGHNA; CDR2 reads YNFKEQ. With 2 bases removed from V and 5 bases from J, the gap between germline ends came to 19 bases. The CDR3 runs to 17 residues. The CDR3 coding sequence is TGTGCCAGCAGCCAACTCGAGGGGACCCCACGCCACAATGAGCAGTTCTTC. Protein sequence: CASSQLEGTPRHNEQFF.

The rearrangement links TRBV5-1 to TRBJ2-3; possible D gene TRBD2, 5 bases. This CDR3 region has 16 residues. Between the trimmed V and J ends, which lost 4 bases and 5 bases, there was a span of 20 bases. CDR1 SGHRS and CDR2 YFSETQ come from the germline V gene. In nucleotides, the CDR3 is TGCGCCAGCAGCCCGGCAGGAGCGGAGTTGGGAGATACGCAGTATTTT. Its protein product is CASSPAGAELGDTQYF.